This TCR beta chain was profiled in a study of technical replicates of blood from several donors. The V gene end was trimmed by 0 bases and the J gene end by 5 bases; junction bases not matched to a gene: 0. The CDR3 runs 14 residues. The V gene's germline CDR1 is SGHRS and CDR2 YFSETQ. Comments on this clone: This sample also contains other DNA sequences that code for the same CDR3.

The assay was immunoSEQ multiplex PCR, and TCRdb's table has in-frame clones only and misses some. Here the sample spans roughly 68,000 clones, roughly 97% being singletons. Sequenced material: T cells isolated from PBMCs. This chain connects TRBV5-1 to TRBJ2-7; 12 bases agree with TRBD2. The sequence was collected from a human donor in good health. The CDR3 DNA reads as TGCGCCAGCAGCTTGGGACTAGCGGGAGACGAGCAGTACTTC. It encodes CASSLGLAGDEQYF.